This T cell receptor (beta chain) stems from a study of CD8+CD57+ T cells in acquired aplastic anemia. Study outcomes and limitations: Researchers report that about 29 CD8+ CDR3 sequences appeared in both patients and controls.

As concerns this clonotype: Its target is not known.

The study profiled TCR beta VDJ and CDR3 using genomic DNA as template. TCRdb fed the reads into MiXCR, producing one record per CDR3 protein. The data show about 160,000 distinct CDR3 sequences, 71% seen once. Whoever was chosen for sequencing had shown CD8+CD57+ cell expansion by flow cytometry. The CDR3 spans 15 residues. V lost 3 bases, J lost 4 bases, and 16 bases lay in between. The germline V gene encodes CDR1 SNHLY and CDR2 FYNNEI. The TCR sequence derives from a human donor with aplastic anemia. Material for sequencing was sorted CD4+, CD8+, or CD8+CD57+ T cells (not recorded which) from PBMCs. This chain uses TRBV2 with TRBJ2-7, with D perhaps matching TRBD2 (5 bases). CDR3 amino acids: CASSDRVGSPYEQYF. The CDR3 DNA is TGTGCCAGCAGTGATCGGGTTGGGAGTCCTTACGAGCAGTACTTC.